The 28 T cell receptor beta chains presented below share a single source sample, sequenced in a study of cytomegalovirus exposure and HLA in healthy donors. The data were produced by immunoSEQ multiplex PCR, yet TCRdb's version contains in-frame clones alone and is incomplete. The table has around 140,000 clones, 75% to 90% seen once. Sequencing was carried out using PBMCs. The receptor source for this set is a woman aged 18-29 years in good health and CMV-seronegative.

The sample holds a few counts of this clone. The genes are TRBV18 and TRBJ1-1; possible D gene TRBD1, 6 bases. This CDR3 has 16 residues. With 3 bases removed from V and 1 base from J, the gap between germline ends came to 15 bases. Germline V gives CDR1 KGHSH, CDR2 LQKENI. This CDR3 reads CASSPLTGIGNTEAFF. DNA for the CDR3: TGTGCCAGCTCACCCTTAACAGGGATCGGGAACACTGAAGCTTTCTTT.

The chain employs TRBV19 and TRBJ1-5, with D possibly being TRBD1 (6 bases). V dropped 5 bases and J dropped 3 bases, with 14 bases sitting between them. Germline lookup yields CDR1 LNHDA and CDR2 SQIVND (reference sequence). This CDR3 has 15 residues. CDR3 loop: CASSYTGIANQPQHF. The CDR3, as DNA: TGTGCCAGTAGTTACACAGGGATCGCCAATCAGCCCCAGCATTTT.

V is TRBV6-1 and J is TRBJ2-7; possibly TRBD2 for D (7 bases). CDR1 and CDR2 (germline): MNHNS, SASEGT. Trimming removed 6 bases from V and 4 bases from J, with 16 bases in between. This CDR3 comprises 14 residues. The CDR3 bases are TGTGCCAGCAGATCGCCAGGGGAGGGTTACGAGCAGTACTTC. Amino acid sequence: CASRSPGEGYEQYF.

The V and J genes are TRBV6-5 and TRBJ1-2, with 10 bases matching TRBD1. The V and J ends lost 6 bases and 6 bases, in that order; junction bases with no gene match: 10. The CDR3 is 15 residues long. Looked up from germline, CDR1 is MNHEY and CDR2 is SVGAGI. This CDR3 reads CASSVAGTGVDGYTF. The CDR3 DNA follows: TGTGCCAGCAGCGTTGCAGGGACAGGGGTCGATGGCTACACCTTC.

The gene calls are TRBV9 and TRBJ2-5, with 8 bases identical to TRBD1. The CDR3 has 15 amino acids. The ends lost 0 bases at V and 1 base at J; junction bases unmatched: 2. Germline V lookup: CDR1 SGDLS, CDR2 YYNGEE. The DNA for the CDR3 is TGTGCCAGCAGCGTAGACACAGGGGGCCAAGAGACCCAGTACTTC. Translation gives CASSVDTGGQETQYF.

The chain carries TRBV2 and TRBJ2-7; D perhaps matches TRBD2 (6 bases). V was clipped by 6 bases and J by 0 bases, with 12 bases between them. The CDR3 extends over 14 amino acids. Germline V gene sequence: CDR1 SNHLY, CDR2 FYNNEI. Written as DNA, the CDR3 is TGTGCCAGCAGCTTATCGGGAGCCTCCTACGAGCAGTACTTC. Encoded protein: CASSLSGASYEQYF.

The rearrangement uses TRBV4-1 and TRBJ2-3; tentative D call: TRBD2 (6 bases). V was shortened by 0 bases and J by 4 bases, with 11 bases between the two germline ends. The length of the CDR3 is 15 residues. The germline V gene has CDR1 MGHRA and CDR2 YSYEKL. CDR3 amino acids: CASSQEDGSPDTQYF. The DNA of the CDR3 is TGCGCCAGCAGCCAAGAGGACGGGAGTCCAGATACGCAGTATTTT.

In DNA, the CDR3 is TGTGCCAGCAGCTTGGGACAGTCATCTGGAAACACCATATATTTT. Its protein is CASSLGQSSGNTIYF. J is TRBJ1-3 and V is TRBV13; 7 nucleotides agree with TRBD1. The CDR3 totals 15 residues. V trimming: 3 bases; J trimming: 1 base; junction bases outside the gene matches: 3. The germline V gene encodes CDR1 PRHDT and CDR2 FYEKMQ (reference sequence).

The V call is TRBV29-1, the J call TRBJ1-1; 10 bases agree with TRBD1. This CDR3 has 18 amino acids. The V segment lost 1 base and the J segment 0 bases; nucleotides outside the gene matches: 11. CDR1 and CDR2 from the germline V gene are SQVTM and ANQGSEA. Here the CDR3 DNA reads TGCAGCGTTGAAGGACAGGGGGCGTCTCGGGGACTGAACACTGAAGCTTTCTTT. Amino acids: CSVEGQGASRGLNTEAFF.

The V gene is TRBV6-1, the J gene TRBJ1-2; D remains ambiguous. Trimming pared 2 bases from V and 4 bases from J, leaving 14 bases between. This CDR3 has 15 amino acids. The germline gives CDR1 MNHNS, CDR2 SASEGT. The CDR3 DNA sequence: TGTGCCAGCAGTGAAACTAGGACGGACCCCTATGGCTACACCTTC. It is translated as CASSETRTDPYGYTF.

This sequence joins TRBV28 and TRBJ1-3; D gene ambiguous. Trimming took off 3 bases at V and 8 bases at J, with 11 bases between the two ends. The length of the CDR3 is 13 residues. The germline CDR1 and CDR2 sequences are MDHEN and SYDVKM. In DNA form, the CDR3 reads TGTGCCAGCAGTTTGTTTGAGGGAGACACCATATATTTT. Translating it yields CASSLFEGDTIYF. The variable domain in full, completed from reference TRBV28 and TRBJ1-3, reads DVKVTQSSRYLVKRTGEKVFLECVQDMDHENMFWYRQDPGLGLRLIYFSYDVKMKEKGDIPEGYSVSREKKERFSLILESASTNQTSMYLCASSLFEGDTIYFGEGSWLTVV.

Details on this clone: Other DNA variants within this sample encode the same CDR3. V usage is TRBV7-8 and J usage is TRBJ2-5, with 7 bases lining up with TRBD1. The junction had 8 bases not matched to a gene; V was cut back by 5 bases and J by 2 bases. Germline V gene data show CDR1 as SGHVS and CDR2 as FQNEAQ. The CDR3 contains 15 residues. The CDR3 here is CASSPGTVLQETQYF. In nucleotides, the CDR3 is TGTGCCAGCAGCCCCGGGACAGTCTTACAAGAGACCCAGTACTTC.

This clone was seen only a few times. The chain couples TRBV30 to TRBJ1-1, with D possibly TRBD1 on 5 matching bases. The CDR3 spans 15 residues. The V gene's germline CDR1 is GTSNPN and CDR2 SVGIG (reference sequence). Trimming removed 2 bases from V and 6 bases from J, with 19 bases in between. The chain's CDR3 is CAWSRGVKRWAEAFF. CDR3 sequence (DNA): TGTGCCTGGAGTCGGGGGGTCAAGAGGTGGGCTGAAGCTTTCTTT.

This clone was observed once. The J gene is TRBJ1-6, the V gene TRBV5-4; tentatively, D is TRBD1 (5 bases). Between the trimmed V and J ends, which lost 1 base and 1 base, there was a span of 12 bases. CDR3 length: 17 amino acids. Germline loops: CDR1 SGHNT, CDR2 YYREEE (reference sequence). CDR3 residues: CASSLSEGRSYNSPLHF. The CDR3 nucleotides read TGTGCCAGCAGCTTGTCGGAGGGGAGGTCCTATAATTCACCCCTCCACTTT.

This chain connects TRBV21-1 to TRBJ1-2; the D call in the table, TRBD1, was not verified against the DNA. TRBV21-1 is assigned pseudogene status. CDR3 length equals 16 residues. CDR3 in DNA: TGTGCCAGCAGGGGATTCCGGGACAGAGCTAACTATGGCTACACCTTC. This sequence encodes CASRGFRDRANYGYTF.

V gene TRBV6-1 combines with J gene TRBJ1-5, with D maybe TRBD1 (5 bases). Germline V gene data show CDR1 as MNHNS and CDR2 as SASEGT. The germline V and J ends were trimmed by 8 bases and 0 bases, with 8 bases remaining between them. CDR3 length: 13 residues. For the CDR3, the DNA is TGTGCCAGCGCAGGGTTTAGCAATCAGCCCCAGCATTTT. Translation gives CASAGFSNQPQHF.

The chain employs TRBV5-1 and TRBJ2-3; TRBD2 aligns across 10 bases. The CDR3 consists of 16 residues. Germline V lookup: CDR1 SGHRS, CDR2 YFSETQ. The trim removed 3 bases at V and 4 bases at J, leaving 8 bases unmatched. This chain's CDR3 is CASSYSAGGPADTQYF. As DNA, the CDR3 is TGCGCCAGCAGCTACTCAGCGGGGGGGCCCGCAGATACGCAGTATTTT.

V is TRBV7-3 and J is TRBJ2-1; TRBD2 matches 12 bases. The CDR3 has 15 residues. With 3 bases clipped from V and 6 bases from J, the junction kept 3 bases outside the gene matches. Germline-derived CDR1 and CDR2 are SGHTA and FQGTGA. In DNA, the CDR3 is TGTGCCAGCAGCTTGGCTAGCGGGGGGGCCAATGAGCAGTTCTTC. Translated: CASSLASGGANEQFF. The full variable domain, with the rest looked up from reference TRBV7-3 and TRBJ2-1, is GAGVSQTPSNKVTEKGKYVELRCDPISGHTALYWYRQSLGQGPEFLIYFQGTGAADDSGLPNDRFFAVRPEGSVSTLKIQRTERGDSAVYLCASSLASGGANEQFFGPGTRLTVL.

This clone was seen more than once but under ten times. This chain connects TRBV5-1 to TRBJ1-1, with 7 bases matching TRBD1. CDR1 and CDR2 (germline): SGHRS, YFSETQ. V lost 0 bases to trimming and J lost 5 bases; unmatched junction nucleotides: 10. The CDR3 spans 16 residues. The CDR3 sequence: CASSLGGTASGTEAFF. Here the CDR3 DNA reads TGCGCCAGCAGCTTGGGGGGGACAGCCTCAGGGACTGAAGCTTTCTTT.

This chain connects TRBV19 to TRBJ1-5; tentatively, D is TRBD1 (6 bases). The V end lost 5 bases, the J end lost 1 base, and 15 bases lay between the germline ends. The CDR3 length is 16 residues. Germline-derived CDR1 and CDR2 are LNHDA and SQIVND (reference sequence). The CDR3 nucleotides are TGTGCCAGTAGTCCGACAGGCCGGACGAGCAATCAGCCCCAGCATTTT. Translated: CASSPTGRTSNQPQHF. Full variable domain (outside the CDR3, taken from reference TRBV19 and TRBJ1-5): DGGITQSPKYLFRKEGQNVTLSCEQNLNHDAMYWYRQDPGQGLRLIYYSQIVNDFQKGDIAEGYSVSREKKESFPLTVTSAQKNPTAFYLCASSPTGRTSNQPQHFGDGTRLSIL.

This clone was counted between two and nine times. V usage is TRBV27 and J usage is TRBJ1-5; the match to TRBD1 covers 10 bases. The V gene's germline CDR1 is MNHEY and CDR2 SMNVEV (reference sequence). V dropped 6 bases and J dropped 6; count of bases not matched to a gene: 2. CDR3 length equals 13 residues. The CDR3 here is CASSGTGVQPQHF. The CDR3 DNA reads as TGTGCCAGCAGCGGGACAGGGGTTCAGCCCCAGCATTTT.

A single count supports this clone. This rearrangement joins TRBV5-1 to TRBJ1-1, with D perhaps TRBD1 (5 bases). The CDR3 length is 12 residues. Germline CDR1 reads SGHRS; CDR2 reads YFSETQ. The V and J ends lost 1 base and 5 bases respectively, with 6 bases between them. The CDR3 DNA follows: TGCGCCAGCAGCTTGAAGGGGACTGAAGCTTTCTTT. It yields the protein CASSLKGTEAFF.

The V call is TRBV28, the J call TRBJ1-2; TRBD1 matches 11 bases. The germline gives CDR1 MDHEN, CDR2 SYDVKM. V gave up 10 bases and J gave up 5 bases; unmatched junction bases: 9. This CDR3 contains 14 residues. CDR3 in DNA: TGTGCCAACTCGGACAGGGGGCTGCGGTATGGCTACACCTTC. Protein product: CANSDRGLRYGYTF.

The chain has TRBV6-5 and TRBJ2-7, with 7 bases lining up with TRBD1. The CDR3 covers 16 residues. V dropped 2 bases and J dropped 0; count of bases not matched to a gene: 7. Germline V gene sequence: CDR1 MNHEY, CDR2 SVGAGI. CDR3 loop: CASSYRDRASSYEQYF. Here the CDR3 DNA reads TGTGCCAGCAGTTACCGAGACAGGGCTAGCTCCTACGAGCAGTACTTC.

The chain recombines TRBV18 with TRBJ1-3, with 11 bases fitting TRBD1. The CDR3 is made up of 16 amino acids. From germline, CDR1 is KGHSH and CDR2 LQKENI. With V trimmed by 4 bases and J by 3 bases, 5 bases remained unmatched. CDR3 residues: CASSLGQGAVGNTIYF. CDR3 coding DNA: TGTGCCAGCTCACTTGGACAGGGGGCAGTTGGAAACACCATATATTTT.

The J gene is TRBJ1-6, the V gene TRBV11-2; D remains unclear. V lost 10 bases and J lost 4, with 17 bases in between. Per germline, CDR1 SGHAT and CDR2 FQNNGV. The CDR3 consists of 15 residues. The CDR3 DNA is TGTGCCACCTGCCGCGAAACAGAATATAATTCACCCCTCCACTTT. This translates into CATCRETEYNSPLHF. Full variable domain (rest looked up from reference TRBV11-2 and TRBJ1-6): EAGVAQSPRYKIIEKRQSVAFWCNPISGHATLYWYQQILGQGPKLLIQFQNNGVVDDSQLPKDRFSAERLKGVDSTLKIQPAKLEDSAVYLCATCRETEYNSPLHFGNGTRLTVT.

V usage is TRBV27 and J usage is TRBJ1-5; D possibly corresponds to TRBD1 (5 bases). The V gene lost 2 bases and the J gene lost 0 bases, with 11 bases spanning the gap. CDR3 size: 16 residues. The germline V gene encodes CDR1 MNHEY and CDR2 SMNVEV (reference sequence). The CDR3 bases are TGTGCCAGCAGTTTAAGGCGGGACGATAGCAATCAGCCCCAGCATTTT. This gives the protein CASSLRRDDSNQPQHF.

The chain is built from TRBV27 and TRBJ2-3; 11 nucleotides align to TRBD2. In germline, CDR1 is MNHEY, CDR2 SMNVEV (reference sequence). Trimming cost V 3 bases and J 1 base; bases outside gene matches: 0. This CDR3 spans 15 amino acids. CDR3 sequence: CASSLTSGGTDTQYF. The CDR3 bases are TGTGCCAGCAGTTTGACTAGCGGGGGCACAGATACGCAGTATTTT.